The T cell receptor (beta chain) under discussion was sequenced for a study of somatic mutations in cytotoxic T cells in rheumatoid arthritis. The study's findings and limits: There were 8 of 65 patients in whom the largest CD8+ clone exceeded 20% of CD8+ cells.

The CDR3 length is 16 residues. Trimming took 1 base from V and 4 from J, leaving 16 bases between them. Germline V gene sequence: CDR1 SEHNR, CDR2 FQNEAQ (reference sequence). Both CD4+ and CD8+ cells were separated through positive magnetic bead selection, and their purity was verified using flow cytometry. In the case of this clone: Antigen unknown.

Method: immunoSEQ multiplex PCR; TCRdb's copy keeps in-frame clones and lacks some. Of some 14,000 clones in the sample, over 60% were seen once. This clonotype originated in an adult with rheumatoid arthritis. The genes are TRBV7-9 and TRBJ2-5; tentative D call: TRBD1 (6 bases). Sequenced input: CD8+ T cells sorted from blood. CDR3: CASSLGYTGMGETQYF. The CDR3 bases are TGTGCCAGCAGCTTAGGTTATACAGGGATGGGAGAGACCCAGTACTTC.